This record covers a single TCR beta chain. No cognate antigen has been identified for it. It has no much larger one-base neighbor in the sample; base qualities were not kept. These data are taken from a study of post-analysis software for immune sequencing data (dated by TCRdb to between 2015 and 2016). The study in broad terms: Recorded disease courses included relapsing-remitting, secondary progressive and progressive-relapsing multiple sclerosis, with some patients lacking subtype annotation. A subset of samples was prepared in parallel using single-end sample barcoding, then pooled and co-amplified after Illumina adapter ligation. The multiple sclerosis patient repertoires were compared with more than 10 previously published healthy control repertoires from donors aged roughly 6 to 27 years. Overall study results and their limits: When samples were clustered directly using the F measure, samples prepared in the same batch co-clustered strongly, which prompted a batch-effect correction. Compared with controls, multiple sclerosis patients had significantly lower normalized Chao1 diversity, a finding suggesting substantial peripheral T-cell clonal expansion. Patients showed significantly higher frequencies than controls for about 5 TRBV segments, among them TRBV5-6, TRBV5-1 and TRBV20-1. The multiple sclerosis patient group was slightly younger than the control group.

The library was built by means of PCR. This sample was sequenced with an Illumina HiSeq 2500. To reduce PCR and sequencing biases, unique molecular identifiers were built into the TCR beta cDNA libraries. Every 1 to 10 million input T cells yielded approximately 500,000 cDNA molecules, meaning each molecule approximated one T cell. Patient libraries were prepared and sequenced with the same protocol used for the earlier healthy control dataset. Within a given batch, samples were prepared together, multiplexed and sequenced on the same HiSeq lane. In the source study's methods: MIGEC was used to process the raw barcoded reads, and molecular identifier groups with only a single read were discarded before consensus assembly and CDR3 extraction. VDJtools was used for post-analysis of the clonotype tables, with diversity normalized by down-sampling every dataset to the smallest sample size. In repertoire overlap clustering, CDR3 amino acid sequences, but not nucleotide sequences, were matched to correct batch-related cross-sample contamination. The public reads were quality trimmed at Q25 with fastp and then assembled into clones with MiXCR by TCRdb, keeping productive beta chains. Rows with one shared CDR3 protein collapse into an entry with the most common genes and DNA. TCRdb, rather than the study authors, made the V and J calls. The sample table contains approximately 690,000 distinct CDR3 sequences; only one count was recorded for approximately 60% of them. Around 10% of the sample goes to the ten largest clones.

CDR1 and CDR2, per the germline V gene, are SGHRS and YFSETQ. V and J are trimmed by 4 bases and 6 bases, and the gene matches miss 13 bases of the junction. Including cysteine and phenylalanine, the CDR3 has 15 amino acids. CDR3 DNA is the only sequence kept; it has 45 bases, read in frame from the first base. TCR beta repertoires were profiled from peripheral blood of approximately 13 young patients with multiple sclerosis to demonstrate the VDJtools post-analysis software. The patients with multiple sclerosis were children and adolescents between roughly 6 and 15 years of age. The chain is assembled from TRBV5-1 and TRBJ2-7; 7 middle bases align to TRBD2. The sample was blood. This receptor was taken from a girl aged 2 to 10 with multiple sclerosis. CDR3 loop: CASSPRTSEGAEQYF. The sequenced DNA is TGCGCCAGCAGCCCGCGTACTAGCGAGGGCGCCGAGCAGTACTTC.